This T cell receptor (beta chain) stems from a study of cytomegalovirus exposure and HLA in healthy donors. Germline V gives CDR1 MNHEY, CDR2 SMNVEV (reference sequence). CDR3 length: 14 residues. Germline trimming cut 4 bases from V and 7 bases from J; bases unmatched to any gene: 6. This PCR relied on a set of 60 Vbeta primers and 13 Jbeta primers. TCRdb keeps only in-frame clones here, not all; method: immunoSEQ multiplex PCR. The sample shows about 140,000 clones, just under 85% of them seen only once. Material: PBMCs. This clonotype was sampled from an older woman in good health and CMV-seropositive. The chain carries TRBV27 and TRBJ2-1; 8 nucleotides agree with TRBD2. CDR3 region: CASSWTGGPNEQFF. DNA of the CDR3: TGTGCCAGCAGTTGGACGGGAGGGCCTAATGAGCAGTTCTTC.